Reported below is one T cell receptor (beta chain). The antigen remains unidentified. Clones were sequenced by immunoSEQ multiplex PCR, and TCRdb holds only the in-frame ones, with some missing. Here the sample spans more than 95,000 clones, around 94% being singletons. The sample originates from a study of siplizumab effects on memory and regulatory T cells. Overall study results and limits: Siplizumab significantly lowered the alloreactive sequences that could be traced to unstimulated CD4+ memory cells.

Looked up from germline, CDR1 is LGHNT and CDR2 is FRNRAP. CDR3 length: 13 amino acids. The V end was cut by 2 bases, the J end by 7 bases, with 9 bases between. Source material: non-Treg CD4+ T cells sorted from blood. The receptor comes from a human donor in good health. The chain employs TRBV12-5 and TRBJ1-5; D remains ambiguous. CDR3 sequence (DNA): TGTGCTAGTGGTTTGCGCAGCACACAGCCCCAGCATTTT. Residues: CASGLRSTQPQHF.